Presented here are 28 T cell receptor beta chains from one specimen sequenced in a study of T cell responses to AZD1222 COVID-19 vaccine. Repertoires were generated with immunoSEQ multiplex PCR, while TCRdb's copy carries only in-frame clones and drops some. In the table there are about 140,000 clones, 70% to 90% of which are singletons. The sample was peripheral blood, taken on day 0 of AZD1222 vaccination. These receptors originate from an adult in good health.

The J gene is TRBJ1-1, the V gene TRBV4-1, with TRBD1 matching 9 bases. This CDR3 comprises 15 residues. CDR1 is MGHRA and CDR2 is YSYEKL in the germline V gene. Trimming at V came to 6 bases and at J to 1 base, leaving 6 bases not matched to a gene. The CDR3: CASSRGTGKNTEAFF. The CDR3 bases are TGCGCCAGCAGTCGGGGGACAGGGAAGAACACTGAAGCTTTCTTT.

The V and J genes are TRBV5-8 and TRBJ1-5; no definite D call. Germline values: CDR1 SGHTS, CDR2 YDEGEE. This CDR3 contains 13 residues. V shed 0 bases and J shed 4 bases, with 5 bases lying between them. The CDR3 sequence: CASSLDRNQPQHF. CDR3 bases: TGTGCCAGCAGCTTGGACCGAAATCAGCCCCAGCATTTT.

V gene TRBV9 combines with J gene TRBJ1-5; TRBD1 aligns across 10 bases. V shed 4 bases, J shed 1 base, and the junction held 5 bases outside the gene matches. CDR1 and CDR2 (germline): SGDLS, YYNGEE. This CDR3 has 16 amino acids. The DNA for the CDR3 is TGTGCCAGCAGCCGCGGGACAGGGGAGAGCAATCAGCCCCAGCATTTT. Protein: CASSRGTGESNQPQHF. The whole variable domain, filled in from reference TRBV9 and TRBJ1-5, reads DSGVTQTPKHLITATGQRVTLRCSPRSGDLSVYWYQQSLDQGLQFLIQYYNGEERAKGNILERFSAQQFPDLHSELNLSSLELGDSALYFCASSRGTGESNQPQHFGDGTRLSIL.

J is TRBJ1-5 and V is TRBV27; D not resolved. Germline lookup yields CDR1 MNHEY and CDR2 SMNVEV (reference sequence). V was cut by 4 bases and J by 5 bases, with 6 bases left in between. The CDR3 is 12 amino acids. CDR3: CASSSQDQPQHF. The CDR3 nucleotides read TGTGCCAGCAGTTCCCAGGATCAGCCCCAGCATTTT.

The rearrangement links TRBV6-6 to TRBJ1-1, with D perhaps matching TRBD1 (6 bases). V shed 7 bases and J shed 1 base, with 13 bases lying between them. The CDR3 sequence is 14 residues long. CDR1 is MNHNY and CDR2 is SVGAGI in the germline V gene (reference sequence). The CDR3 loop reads CASNPRGGNTEAFF. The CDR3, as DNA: TGTGCCAGCAATCCCAGGGGAGGGAACACTGAAGCTTTCTTT.

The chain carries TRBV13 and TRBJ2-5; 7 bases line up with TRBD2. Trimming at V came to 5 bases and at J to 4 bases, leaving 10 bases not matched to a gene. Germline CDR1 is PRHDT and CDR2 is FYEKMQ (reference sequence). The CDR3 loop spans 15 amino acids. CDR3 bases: TGTGCCAGCAGCCAAAGAGCGGGAAGGGGAGAGACCCAGTACTTC. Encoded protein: CASSQRAGRGETQYF.

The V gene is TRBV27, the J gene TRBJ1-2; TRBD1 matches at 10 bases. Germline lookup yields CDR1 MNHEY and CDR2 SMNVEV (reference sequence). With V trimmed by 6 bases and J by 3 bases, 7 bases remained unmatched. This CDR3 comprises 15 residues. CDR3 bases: TGTGCCAGCAGCCGCGGGACAGGGGTTTACTATGGCTACACCTTC. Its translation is CASSRGTGVYYGYTF.

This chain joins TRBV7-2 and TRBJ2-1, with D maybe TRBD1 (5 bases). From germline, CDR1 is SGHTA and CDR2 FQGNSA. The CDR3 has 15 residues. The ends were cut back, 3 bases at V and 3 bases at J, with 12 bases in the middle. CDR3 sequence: CASSFRGALYNEQFF. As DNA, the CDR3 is TGTGCCAGCAGCTTCCGTGGGGCCCTCTACAATGAGCAGTTCTTC.

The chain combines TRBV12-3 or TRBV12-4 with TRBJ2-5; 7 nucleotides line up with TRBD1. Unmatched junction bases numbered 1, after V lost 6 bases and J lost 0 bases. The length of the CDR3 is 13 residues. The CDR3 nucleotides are TGTGCCAGCAGGGGACAGTACCAAGAGACCCAGTACTTC. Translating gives CASRGQYQETQYF.

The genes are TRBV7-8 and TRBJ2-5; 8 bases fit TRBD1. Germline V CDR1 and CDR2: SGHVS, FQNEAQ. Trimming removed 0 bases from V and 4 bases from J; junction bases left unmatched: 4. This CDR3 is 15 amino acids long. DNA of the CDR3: TGTGCCAGCAGCTTAGCTTGGGACAGGAGAGAGACCCAGTACTTC. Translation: CASSLAWDRRETQYF.

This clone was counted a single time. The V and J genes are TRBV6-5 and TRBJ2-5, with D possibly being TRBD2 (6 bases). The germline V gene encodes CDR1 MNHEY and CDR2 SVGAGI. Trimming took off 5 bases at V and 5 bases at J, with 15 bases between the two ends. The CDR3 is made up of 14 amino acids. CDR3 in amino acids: CASSPTGRPETQYF. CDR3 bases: TGTGCCAGCAGTCCCACGGGGAGGCCGGAGACCCAGTACTTC.

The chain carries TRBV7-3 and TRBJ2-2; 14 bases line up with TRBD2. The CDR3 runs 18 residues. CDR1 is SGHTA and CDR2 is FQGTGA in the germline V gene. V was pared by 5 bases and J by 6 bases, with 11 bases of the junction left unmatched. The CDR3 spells CASSPGLAGAGRPGELFF. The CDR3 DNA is TGTGCCAGCAGCCCGGGACTAGCGGGAGCGGGTCGGCCCGGGGAGCTGTTTTTT.

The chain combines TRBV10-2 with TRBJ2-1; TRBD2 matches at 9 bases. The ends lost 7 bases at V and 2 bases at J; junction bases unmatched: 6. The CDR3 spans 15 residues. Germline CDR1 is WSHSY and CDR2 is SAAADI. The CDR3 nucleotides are TGCGCCAGCACGACGGCGGGAGGGCCCTACAATGAGCAGTTCTTC. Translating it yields CASTTAGGPYNEQFF.

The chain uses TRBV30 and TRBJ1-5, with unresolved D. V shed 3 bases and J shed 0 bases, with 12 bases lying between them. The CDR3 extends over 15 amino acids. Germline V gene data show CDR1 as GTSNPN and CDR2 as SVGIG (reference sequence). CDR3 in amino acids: CAWRVPGHSNQPQHF. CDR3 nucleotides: TGTGCCTGGAGGGTTCCCGGTCATAGCAATCAGCCCCAGCATTTT.

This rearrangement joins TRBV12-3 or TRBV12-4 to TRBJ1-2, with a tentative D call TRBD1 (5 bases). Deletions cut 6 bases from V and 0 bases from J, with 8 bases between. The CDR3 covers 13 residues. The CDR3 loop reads CASSTTANYGYTF. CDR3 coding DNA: TGTGCCAGCAGCACGACAGCTAACTATGGCTACACCTTC.

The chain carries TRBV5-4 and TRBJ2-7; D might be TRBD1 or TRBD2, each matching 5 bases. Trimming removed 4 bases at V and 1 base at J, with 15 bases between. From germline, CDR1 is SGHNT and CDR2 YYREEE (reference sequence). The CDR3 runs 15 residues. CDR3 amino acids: CASSMGTLSSYEQYF. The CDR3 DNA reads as TGTGCCAGCAGCATGGGGACCCTATCTTCCTACGAGCAGTACTTC.

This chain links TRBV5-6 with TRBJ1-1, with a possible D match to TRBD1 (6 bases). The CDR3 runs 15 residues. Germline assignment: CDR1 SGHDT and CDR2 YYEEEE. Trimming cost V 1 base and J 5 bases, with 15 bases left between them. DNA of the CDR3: TGTGCCAGCAGCTTGAAGTGGACAGAGGGAACTGAAGCTTTCTTT. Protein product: CASSLKWTEGTEAFF.

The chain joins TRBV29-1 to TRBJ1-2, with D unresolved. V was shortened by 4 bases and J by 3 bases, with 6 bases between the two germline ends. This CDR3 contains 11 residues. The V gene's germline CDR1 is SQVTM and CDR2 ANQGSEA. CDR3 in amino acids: CSVGADYGYTF. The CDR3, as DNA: TGCAGCGTTGGGGCGGACTATGGCTACACCTTC.

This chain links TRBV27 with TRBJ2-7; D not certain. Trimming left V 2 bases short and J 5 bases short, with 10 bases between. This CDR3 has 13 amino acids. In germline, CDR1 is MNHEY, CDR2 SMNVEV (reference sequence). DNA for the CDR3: TGTGCCAGCAGTTTAAATCGGGTCCACGAGCAGTACTTC. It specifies CASSLNRVHEQYF.

The CDR3 DNA follows: TGTGCCAGCAGTTACTCTCGTGGCACCGGGGAGCTGTTTTTT. Translation: CASSYSRGTGELFF. The chain employs TRBV6-5 and TRBJ2-2; D gene uncertain. The CDR3 totals 14 residues. The V end lost 0 bases, the J end lost 4 bases, and 6 bases lay between the germline ends. Germline V lookup: CDR1 MNHEY, CDR2 SVGAGI.

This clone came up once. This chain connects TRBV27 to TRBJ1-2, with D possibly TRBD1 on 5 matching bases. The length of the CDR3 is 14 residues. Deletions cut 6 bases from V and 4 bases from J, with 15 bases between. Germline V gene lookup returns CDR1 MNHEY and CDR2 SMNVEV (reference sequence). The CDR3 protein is CASSRVGTSYGYTF. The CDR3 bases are TGTGCCAGCAGCCGTGTGGGGACTAGCTATGGCTACACCTTC.

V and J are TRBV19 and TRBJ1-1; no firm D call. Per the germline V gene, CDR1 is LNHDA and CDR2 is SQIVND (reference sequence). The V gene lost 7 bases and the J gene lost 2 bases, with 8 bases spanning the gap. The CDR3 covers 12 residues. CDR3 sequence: CASTTPNTEAFF. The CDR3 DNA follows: TGTGCCAGTACTACACCTAACACTGAAGCTTTCTTT.

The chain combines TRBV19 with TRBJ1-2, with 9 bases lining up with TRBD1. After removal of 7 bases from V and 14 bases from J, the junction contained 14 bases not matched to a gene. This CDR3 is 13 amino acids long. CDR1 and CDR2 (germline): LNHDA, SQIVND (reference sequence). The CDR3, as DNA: TGTGCCAGTAACGCAGACCGGGACAGGGTCCCTACCTTC. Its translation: CASNADRDRVPTF.

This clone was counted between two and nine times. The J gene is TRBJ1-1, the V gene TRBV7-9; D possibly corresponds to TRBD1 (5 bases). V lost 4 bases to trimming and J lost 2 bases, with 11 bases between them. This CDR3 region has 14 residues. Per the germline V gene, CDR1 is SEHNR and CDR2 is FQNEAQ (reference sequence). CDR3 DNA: TGTGCCAGCAGCTCCGTGGGACTCAACACTGAAGCTTTCTTT. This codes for CASSSVGLNTEAFF.

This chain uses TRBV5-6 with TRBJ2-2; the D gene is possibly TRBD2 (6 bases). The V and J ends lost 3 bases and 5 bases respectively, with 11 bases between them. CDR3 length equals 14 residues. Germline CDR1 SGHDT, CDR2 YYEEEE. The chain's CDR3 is CASSWSSATGELFF. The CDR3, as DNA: TGTGCCAGCAGCTGGTCTAGCGCTACCGGGGAGCTGTTTTTT.

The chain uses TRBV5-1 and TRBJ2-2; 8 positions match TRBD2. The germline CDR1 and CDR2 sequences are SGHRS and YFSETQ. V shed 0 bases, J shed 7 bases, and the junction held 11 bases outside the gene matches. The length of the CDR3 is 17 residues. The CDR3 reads CASSLAWPGGPSGELFF. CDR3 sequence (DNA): TGCGCCAGCAGCTTGGCCTGGCCGGGAGGGCCCAGCGGGGAGCTGTTTTTT.

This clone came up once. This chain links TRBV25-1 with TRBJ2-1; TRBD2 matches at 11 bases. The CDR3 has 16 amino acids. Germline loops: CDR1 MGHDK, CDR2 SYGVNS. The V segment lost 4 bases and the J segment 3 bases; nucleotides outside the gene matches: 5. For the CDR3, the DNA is TGTGCCAGCAGTGGGCGGACTAGCGGGCTCTACAATGAGCAGTTCTTC. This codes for CASSGRTSGLYNEQFF.

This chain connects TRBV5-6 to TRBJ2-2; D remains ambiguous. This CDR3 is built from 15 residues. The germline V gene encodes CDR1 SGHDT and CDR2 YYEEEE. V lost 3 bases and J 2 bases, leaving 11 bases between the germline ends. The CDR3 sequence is CASSSISTNTGELFF. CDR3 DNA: TGTGCCAGCAGCTCGATTTCGACCAACACCGGGGAGCTGTTTTTT. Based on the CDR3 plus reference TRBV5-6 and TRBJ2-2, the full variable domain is DAGVTQSPTHLIKTRGQQVTLRCSPKSGHDTVSWYQQALGQGPQFIFQYYEEEERQRGNFPDRFSGHQFPNYSSELNVNALLLGDSALYLCASSSISTNTGELFFGEGSRLTVL.